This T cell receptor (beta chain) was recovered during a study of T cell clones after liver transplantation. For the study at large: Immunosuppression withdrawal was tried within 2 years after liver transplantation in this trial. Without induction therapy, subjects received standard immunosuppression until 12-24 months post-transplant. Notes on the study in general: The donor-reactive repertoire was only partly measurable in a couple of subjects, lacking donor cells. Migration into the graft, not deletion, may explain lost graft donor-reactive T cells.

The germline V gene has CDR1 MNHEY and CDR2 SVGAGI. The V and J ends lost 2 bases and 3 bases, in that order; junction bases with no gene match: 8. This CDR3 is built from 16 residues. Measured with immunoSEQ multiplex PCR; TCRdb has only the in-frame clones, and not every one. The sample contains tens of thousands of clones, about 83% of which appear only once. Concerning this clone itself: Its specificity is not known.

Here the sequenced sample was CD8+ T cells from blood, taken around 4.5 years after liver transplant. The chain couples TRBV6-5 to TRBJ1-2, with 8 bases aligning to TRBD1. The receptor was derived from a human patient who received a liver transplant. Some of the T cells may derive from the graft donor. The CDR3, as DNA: TGTGCCAGCAGTTACCCCACTCCGACAGGGGACTATGGCTACACCTTC. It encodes CASSYPTPTGDYGYTF.